A selection of T cell receptor beta chains follows, all from one sample in a study of shared clonotypes between healthy human individuals. The method was immunoSEQ multiplex PCR; TCRdb's version includes in-frame clones alone and lacks a portion of them. The sample consists of millions of clones, 85% to 95% of them appearing once. Sequencing was performed on naive CD4+ T cells sorted from blood. The source is a man aged 18 to 29 in good health. Both conserved end residues are part of each CDR3. The D gene is left open where the match is weak. Clone size is given for some rows only: seen once, a few or many times, or a class if the clone is expanded.

D gene	clone size	V gene	J gene	CDR3 DNA	CDR3 protein
NA	NA	TRBV18	TRBJ1-2	TGTGCCAGCTCACCCCTGAGCTATGGCTACACCTTC	CASSPLSYGYTF
NA	NA	TRBV6-6	TRBJ1-2	TGTGCCAGCAGCCCCCCGACCCGGGGCTACACCTTC	CASSPPTRGYTF
NA	NA	TRBV9	TRBJ2-7	TGTGCCAGCAGCGTAGAGGCCGGGCCCTCCTACGAGCAGTACTTC	CASSVEAGPSYEQYF
NA	NA	TRBV5-1	TRBJ1-4	TGCGCCAGCAGGACAGACGCAACTAATGAAAAACTGTTTTTT	CASRTDATNEKLFF
NA	once	TRBV25-1	TRBJ1-2	TGTGCCAGCAGTGAAGATTCACCAGGGTATGGCTACACCTTC	CASSEDSPGYGYTF
NA	NA	TRBV11-1	TRBJ2-7	TGTGCCAGCAGCCTACGGGAAATAGGCCAGGGCGAGCAGTACTTC	CASSLREIGQGEQYF
NA	NA	TRBV18	TRBJ2-2	TGTGCCAGCTCACCAGTTACCGGGACACTCAAACAGGGGGAGCTGTTTTTT	CASSPVTGTLKQGELFF
NA	NA	TRBV7-2	TRBJ2-2	TGTGCCAGCAGGGGGACTGTGAACACCGGGGAGCTGTTTTTT	CASRGTVNTGELFF
NA	NA	TRBV15	TRBJ2-2	TGTGCCACCAGCAGAGATCGACTAGCCGGGGAGCTGTTTTTT	CATSRDRLAGELFF
TRBD1	once	TRBV9	TRBJ1-6	TGTGCCAGCAGCGCCCAGGGGGAAATTAATTCACCCCTCCACTTT	CASSAQGEINSPLHF
NA	NA	TRBV7-2	TRBJ2-1	TGTGCCAGCAGCTTAGCTGGGGGTACCTACAATGAGCAGTTCTTC	CASSLAGGTYNEQFF
NA	NA	TRBV6-5	TRBJ1-5	TGTGCCAGCAGCCCGACAGCGGGGGGCAATCAGCCCCAGCATTTT	CASSPTAGGNQPQHF
NA	NA	TRBV25-1	TRBJ2-5	TGTGCCAGCAGTGCCCGAGAGACCCAGTACTTC	CASSARETQYF
TRBD1	NA	TRBV10-3	TRBJ1-2	TGTGCCATCAGTACGGACAGGGGGGCAGATGGCTACACCTTC	CAISTDRGADGYTF
NA	NA	TRBV2	TRBJ1-2	TGTGCCAGCAGTGAAATGAGGGCAGGGAAGGGTTACTATGGCTACACCTTC	CASSEMRAGKGYYGYTF
NA	NA	TRBV5-5	TRBJ1-2	TGTGCCAGCAGCTTACAGGGTAACTATGGCTACACCTTC	CASSLQGNYGYTF
NA	NA	TRBV2	TRBJ2-7	TGTGCCAGCAGTGAGTCAGCGACAACCTACGAGCAGTACTTC	CASSESATTYEQYF
TRBD1	NA	TRBV6-6	TRBJ1-5	TGTGCCAGCAGTTCTAGAGGGGGACAGGGCTATCAGCCCCAGCATTTT	CASSSRGGQGYQPQHF
NA	once	TRBV30	TRBJ1-3	TGTGCCTGGGCCCTGGCAGGAAACACCATATATTTT	CAWALAGNTIYF
NA	NA	TRBV27	TRBJ1-5	TGTGCCAGCAGTAGCCCAGGGGGCAATCAGCCCCAGCATTTT	CASSSPGGNQPQHF
NA	NA	TRBV7-9	TRBJ1-1	TGTGCCAGCAGCTTATGGACGGGGAACACTGAAGCTTTCTTT	CASSLWTGNTEAFF
NA	once	TRBV9	TRBJ2-3	TGTGCCAGCAGCGCTTTCTCTGGGGGGGCCACCACAGATACGCAGTATTTT	CASSAFSGGATTDTQYF
TRBD1	NA	TRBV27	TRBJ2-4	TGTGCCAGCAGTTCGACAGGGGGACGAAACATTCAGTACTTC	CASSSTGGRNIQYF
TRBD1	NA	TRBV6-6	TRBJ1-2	TGTGCCAGCAGTAACGGACAGGGGAGCTATGGCTACACCTTC	CASSNGQGSYGYTF
NA	NA	TRBV6-1	TRBJ2-5	TGTGCCAGCAGTGAGCTAGCGGAGACCCAGTACTTC	CASSELAETQYF
NA	NA	TRBV2	TRBJ2-7	TGTGCCAGCACGCAGGTGCTCTCCTACGAGCAGTACTTC	CASTQVLSYEQYF
NA	NA	TRBV5-6	TRBJ2-7	TGTGCCAGCAGCTCGGCGAGACATGAGCAGTACTTC	CASSSARHEQYF
NA	once	TRBV19	TRBJ2-1	TGTGCCAGTAGCCCCACAGGGCCCCAAGATGAGCAGTTCTTC	CASSPTGPQDEQFF
TRBD1	NA	TRBV10-3	TRBJ1-6	TGTGCCTCCTGTTTTGGACAGGGCGGTGGTTCACCCCTCCACTTT	CASCFGQGGGSPLHF
TRBD1	NA	TRBV2	TRBJ2-3	TGTGCCAGCAGCCGGGACAGAGGAACAGATACGCAGTATTTT	CASSRDRGTDTQYF
NA	NA	TRBV5-4	TRBJ2-7	TGTGCCAGCAGCCCTTCCCAGGGGCCGTACGAGCAGTACTTC	CASSPSQGPYEQYF
NA	NA	TRBV5-1	TRBJ2-7	TGCGCCAGCAGCTTGGGACAGAACCACTACGAGCAGTACTTC	CASSLGQNHYEQYF
NA	NA	TRBV5-8	TRBJ2-2	TGTGCCAGCAGCGGGACCCTTAACACCGGGGAGCTGTTTTTT	CASSGTLNTGELFF
TRBD1	NA	TRBV6-6	TRBJ1-5	TGTGCCAGCAGGACAGGGGCGCAGCCCCAGCATTTT	CASRTGAQPQHF